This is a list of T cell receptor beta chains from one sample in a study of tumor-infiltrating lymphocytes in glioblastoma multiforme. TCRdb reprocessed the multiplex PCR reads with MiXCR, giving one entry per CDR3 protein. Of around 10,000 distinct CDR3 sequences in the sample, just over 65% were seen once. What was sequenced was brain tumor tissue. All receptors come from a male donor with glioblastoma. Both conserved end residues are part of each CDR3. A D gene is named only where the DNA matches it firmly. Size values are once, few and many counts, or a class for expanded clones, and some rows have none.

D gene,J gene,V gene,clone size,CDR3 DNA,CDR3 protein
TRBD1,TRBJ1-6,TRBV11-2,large,TGTGCCAGCAGCTCATCCGGGGACAGGGTTCAGGGTAATTCACCCCTCCACTTT,CASSSSGDRVQGNSPLHF
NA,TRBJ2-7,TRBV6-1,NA,TGTGCCAGCAGTGAAACCAGCGGAGGTCACGAGCAGTACTTC,CASSETSGGHEQYF
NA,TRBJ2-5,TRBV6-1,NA,TGTGCCAGCAGTGCCATAAGGGCGTGCCAAGAGACCCAGTACTTC,CASSAIRACQETQYF
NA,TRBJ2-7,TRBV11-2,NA,TGTGCCAGCAGCCCTAGGTCGGAGCGGAGCTACGAGCAGTACTTC,CASSPRSERSYEQYF
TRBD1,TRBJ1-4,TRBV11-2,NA,TGTGCCAGCAGCTTAGGCGGGACAGGGGAGTTTGAAAAACTGTTTTTT,CASSLGGTGEFEKLFF
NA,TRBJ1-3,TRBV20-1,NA,TGCAGTGCTAGGTCGGACATACGGAGCTCTGGAAACACCATATATTTT,CSARSDIRSSGNTIYF
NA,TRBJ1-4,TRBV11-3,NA,TGTGCCAGCAGCGAGGGACCTAAGGAAAAACTGTTTTTT,CASSEGPKEKLFF
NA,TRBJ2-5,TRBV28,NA,TGTGAGAGCAGCGCCCCAGCCGGGGAGACCCAGTACTTC,CESSAPAGETQYF
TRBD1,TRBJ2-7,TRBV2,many,TGTGCCAGCAGTGAGTCCGGGACAGGGGGCTCACTAAGGAGAGAGCAGTACTTC,CASSESGTGGSLRREQYF
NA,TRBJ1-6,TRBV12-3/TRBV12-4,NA,TGTGCCAGCGGTTTCCAGGGGCAGAATTCACCCCTCCGCTTT,CASGFQGQNSPLRF
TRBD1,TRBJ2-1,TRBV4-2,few,TGTGCCAGCCGCCAAGTCAGAACAGGGGAGAATGAGCAATTCTTC,CASRQVRTGENEQFF
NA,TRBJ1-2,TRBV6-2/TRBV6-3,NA,TGTGACAGCAGCCCGGGTAACTGGCATGGATACACCTTC,CDSSPGNWHGYTF
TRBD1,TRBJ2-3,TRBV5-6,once,TGTGCCAGCAGCTTTCGGGACAGGGTAACAGATACGCAGTATTTT,CASSFRDRVTDTQYF
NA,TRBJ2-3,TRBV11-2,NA,TGTGCCAGCAGGTCCCCGGGATCAGATACGCAGTATTTT,CASRSPGSDTQYF
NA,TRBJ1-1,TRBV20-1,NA,TGCAGTGCTAGATGGGGGGGACTTGGGTCTGAAGCTTTCTTT,CSARWGGLGSEAFF
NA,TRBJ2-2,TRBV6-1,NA,TGTGCCAGCAGTACAGGGAGCTGGGAGCTGTTTTTT,CASSTGSWELFF
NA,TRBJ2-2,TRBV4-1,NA,TGCGCCAGCAGCTCCCACGGGGAGCTCGGCGGGGAGCTGTTTTTT,CASSSHGELGGELFF
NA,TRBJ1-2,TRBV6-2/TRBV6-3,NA,TGTGCCAGCAGTCGGGACGGCGAATACGGCTGCACCTTC,CASSRDGEYGCTF
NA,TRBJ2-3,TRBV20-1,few,TGCAGTGCTAACCACGGGACGGACTCGACAGATACGCAGTATTTT,CSANHGTDSTDTQYF
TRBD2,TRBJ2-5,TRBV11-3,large,TGTGCCAGCAGCTCTTACTACTCCGGGACTAGCGGGAGCCGGCGAGAGACCCAGTACTTC,CASSSYYSGTSGSRRETQYF
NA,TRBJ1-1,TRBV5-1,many,TGCGCCACCCGAACAGAGGACACTGAAGCTTTCTTT,CATRTEDTEAFF
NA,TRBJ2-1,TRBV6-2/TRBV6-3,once,TGCGCCAGCAGTTATGAGAGGGTCCATGGGCAGTTCTTC,CASSYERVHGQFF
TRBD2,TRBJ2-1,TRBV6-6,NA,TGTGCCAGCAGTACGAATCCGAGACTAGCCCCCAATGAGAAGTTCTTC,CASSTNPRLAPNEKFF
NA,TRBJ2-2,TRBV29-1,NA,TGCAGCGTTGGGGGTTCCGGGGAGCTGTTTTTT,CSVGGSGELFF
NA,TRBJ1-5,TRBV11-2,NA,TGTGCCCGCAGCTCACTGGCGGACAGTAGCCAGCATTTT,CARSSLADSSQHF
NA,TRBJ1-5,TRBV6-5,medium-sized,TGTGCCAGCAGTTACTCCGCCAGGGGCGCGAATCAGCCCCAGCATTTT,CASSYSARGANQPQHF
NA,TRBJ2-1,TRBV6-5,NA,TGTGCCAGCAGTCCCATGCCCTATATCGACGGGCAGTTCTTC,CASSPMPYIDGQFF
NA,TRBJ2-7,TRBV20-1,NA,TGCAATGCTACTTCACAAAAGGGGGTCTACGGGCAGTACTTC,CNATSQKGVYGQYF
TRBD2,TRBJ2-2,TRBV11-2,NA,TGTGCCAGCACCCCCTCCTTCGGCCAAGGGCTAGCGGTTAACACCGGGGAGCGGTTTTTT,CASTPSFGQGLAVNTGERFF
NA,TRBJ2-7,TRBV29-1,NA,TGCAGCGTCGATCAAACGACGGGGGAGCAGTACTTC,CSVDQTTGEQYF
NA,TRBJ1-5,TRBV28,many,TGTGCCAGCAGTTCGAGGACACTTGTCGATCAGCCCCAGCATTTT,CASSSRTLVDQPQHF
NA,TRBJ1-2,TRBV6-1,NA,NA,CTSSEPGGGYGCTF
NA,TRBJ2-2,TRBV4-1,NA,TGCGCCAGCAGCCAAGCGATGTCAGACGCCGGGGAGCTGTTTTTT,CASSQAMSDAGELFF
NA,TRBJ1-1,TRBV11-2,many,TGTGCCAGCAGCTTAACACCGTCGGGGGGACCTCGGAACACTGAAGCTTTCTTT,CASSLTPSGGPRNTEAFF
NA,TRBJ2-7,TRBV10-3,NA,TGTGCCATCAGTGAGTCGACTAGCAGGGGGTACGAGCAGTACTTC,CAISESTSRGYEQYF
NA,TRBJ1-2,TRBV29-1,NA,TGCAGCGTTGACAGCTATGGCTACACCTTC,CSVDSYGYTF
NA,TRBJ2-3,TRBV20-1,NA,TGCAATGCTAGAGTGGGATATACGCAGTATTTT,CNARVGYTQYF